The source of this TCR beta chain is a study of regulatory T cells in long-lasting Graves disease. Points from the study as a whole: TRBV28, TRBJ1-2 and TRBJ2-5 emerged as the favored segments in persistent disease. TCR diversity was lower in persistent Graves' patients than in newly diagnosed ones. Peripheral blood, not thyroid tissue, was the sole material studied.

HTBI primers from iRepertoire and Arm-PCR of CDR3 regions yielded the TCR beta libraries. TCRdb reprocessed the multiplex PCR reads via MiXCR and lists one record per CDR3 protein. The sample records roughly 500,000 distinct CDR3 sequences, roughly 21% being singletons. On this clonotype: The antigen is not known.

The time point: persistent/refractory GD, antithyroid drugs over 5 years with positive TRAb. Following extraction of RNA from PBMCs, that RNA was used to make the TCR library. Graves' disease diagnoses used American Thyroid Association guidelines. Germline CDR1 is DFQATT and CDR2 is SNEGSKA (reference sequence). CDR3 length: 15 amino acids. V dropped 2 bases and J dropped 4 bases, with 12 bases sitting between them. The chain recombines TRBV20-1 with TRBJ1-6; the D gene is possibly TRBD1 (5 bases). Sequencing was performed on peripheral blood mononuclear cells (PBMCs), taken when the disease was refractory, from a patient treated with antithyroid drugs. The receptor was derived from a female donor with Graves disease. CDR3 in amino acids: CSARSPGTYNSPLHF. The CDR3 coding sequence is TGCAGTGCTAGATCACCCGGGACTTATAATTCACCCCTCCACTTT.